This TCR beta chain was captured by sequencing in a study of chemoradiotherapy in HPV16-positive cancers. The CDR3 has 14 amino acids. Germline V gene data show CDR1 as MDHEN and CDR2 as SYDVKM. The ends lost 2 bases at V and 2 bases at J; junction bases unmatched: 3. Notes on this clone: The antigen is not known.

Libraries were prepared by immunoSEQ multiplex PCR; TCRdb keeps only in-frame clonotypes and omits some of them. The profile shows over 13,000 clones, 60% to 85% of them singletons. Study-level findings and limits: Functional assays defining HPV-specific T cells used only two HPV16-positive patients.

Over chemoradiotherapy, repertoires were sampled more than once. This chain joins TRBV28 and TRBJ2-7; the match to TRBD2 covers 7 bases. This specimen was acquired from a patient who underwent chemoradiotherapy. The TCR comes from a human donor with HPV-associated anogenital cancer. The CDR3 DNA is TGTGCCAGCAGTTTAGTGGGGGGGGCCTACGAGCAGTACTTC. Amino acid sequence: CASSLVGGAYEQYF.